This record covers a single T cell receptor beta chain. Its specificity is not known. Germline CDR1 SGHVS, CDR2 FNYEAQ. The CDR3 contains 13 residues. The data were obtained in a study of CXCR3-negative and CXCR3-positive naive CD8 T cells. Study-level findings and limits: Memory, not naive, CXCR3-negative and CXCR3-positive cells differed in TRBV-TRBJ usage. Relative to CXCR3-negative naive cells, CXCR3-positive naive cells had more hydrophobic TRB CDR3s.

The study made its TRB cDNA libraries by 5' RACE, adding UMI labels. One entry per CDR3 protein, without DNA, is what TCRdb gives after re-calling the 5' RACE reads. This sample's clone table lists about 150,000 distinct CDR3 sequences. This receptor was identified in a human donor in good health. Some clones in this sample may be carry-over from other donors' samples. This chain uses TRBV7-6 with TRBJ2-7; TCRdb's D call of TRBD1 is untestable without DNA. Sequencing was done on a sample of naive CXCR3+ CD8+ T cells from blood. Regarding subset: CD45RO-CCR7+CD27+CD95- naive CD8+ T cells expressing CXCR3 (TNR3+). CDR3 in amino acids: CASGQGNANEQYF.